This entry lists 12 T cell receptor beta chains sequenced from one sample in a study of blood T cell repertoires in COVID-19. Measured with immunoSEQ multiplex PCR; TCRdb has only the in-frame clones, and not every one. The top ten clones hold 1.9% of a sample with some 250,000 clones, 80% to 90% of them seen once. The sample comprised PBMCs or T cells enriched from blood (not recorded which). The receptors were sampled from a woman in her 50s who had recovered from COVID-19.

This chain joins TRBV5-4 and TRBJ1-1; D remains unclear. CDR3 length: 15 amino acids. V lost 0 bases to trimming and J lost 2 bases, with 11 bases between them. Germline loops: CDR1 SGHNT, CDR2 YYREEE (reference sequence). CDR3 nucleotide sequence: TGTGCCAGCAGCTTGGCCGTAGCACGTAACACTGAAGCTTTCTTT. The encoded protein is CASSLAVARNTEAFF.

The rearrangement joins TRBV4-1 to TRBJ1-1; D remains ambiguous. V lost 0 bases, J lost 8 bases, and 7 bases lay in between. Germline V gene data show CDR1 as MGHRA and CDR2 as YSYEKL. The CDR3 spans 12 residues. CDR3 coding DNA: TGCGCCAGCAGCCAAGATAAACGGGAAGCTTTCTTT. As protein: CASSQDKREAFF.

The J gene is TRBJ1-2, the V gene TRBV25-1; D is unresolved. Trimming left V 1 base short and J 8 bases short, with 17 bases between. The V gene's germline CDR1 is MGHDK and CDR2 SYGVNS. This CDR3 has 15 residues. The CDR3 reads CASSEFGHSTKGYTF. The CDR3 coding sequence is TGTGCCAGCAGTGAATTTGGCCACTCCACTAAGGGCTACACCTTC.

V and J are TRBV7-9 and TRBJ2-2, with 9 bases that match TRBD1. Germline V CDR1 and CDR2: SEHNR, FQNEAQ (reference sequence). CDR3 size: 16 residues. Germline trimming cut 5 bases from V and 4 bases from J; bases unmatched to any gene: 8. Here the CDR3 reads CASSRAGTGSTGELFF. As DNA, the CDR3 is TGTGCCAGCAGCCGGGCCGGGACAGGGAGCACCGGGGAGCTGTTTTTT.

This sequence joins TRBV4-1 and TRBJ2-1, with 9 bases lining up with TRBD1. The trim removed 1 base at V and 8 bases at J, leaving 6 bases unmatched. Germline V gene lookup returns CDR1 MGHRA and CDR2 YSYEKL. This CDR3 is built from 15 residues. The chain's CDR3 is CASSQVQGAGYEQFF. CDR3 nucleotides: TGCGCCAGCAGCCAAGTACAGGGGGCAGGATATGAGCAGTTCTTC.

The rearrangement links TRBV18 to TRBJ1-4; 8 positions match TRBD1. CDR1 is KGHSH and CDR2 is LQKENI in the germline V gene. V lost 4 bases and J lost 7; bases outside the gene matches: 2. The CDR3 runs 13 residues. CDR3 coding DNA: TGTGCCAGCTCACAGGGGACAGGTGAAAAACTGTTTTTT. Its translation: CASSQGTGEKLFF.

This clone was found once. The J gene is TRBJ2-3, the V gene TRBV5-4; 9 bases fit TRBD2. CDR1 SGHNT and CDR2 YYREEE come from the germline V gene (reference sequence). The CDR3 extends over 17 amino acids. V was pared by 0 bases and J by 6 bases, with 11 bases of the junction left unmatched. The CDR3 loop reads CASSLELVSSGTDTQYF. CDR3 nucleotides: TGTGCCAGCAGCTTGGAATTGGTGTCTAGCGGGACGGATACGCAGTATTTT.

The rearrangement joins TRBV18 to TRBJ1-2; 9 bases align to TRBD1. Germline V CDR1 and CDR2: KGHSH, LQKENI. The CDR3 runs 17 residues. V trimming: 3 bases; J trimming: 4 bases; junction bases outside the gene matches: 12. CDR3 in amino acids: CASSPGTGKKGAYGYTF. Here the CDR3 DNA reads TGTGCCAGCTCACCCGGGACAGGGAAAAAAGGAGCCTATGGCTACACCTTC.

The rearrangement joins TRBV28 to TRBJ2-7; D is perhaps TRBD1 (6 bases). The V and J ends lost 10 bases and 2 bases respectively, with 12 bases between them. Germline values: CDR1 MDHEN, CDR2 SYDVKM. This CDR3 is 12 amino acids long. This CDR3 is CATVGDTYEQYF. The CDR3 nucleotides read TGTGCCACAGTTGGGGACACCTACGAGCAGTACTTC. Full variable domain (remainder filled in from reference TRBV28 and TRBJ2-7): DVKVTQSSRYLVKRTGEKVFLECVQDMDHENMFWYRQDPGLGLRLIYFSYDVKMKEKGDIPEGYSVSREKKERFSLILESASTNQTSMYLCATVGDTYEQYFGPGTRLTVT.

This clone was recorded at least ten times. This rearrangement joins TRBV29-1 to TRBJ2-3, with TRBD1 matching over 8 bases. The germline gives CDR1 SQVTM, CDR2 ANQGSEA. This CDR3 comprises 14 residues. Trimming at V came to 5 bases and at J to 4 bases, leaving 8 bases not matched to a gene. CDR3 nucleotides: TGCAGCGTTCGGTGGACAGGGAGCTCAGATACGCAGTATTTT. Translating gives CSVRWTGSSDTQYF.

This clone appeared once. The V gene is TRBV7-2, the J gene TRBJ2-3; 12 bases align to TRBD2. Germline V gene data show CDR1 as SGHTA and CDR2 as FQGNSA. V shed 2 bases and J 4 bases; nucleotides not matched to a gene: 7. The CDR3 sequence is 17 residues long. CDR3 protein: CASSLSGSSGRADTQYF. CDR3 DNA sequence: TGTGCCAGCAGCTTATCAGGGTCTAGCGGGAGGGCAGATACGCAGTATTTT.

CDR3 residues: CASSLNSMNTGELFF. The CDR3, as DNA: TGTGCCAGCAGTTTAAACAGTATGAACACCGGGGAGCTGTTTTTT. The chain joins TRBV27 to TRBJ2-2; D gene uncertain. V lost 2 bases and J 1 base, leaving 8 bases between the germline ends. Germline CDR1 reads MNHEY; CDR2 reads SMNVEV (reference sequence). The CDR3 totals 15 residues.